What follows are 2 T cell receptor beta chains derived from one specimen sequenced in a study of PD-1 blockade in classical Hodgkin lymphoma. Some clones are missing from TCRdb's copy, which holds only in-frame ones; the method was immunoSEQ multiplex PCR. The data show tens of thousands of clones, approximately 88% seen once. Brentuximab vedotin exposure varied, and every patient relapsed after autologous stem cell transplantation. The sequencing here drew on peripheral blood mononuclear cells (PBMCs), taken at baseline. The receptor source for this set is a human donor with classical Hodgkin lymphoma.

V usage is TRBV14 and J usage is TRBJ2-2; D is unresolved. The V gene lost 6 bases and the J gene lost 2 bases, with 13 bases spanning the gap. CDR1 and CDR2 from the germline V gene are SGHDN and FVKESK. This CDR3 has 15 residues. CDR3 DNA sequence: TGTGCCAGCAGACACCAGAGAAGCAACACCGGGGAGCTGTTTTTT. Protein product: CASRHQRSNTGELFF.

V usage is TRBV27 and J usage is TRBJ2-7; 10 bases agree with TRBD2. J was trimmed by 5 bases and V by 6 bases; bases with no gene match: 28. Germline V gene lookup returns CDR1 MNHEY and CDR2 SMNVEV (reference sequence). The CDR3 runs to 21 residues. The CDR3 is CASSEGMWDKAELAGYDEQYF. CDR3 coding DNA: TGTGCCAGCAGCGAGGGGATGTGGGACAAAGCCGAACTAGCGGGATATGACGAGCAGTACTTC.